The rows below give T cell receptor beta chains drawn from one sample of a study of T cell responses to AZD1222 COVID-19 vaccine. TCRdb keeps only in-frame clones here, not all; method: immunoSEQ multiplex PCR. The sample shows approximately 110,000 clones, about nine tenths of them seen only once. Sequences were derived from peripheral blood, sampled on day 0 of AZD1222 vaccination. The source of these receptors is an adult in good health. Each CDR3 is given with its conserved first and last residue. A D gene is named only where the DNA matches it firmly. Expanded clones get a size class; other rows say once, few or many, or leave the size out.

CDR3 DNA: TGCGCCAGCAGATCACAGCTTAATGAAAAACTGTTTTTT
CDR3 protein: CASRSQLNEKLFF
D gene: .
CDR3 length: 13
clone size: .
J gene: TRBJ1-4
V gene: TRBV5-1

CDR3 DNA: TGTGCCAGCTCACTAGGGAACGGGGAAGGCGAGCAGTACTTC
CDR3 protein: CASSLGNGEGEQYF
D gene: .
CDR3 length: 14
clone size: .
J gene: TRBJ2-7
V gene: TRBV18

CDR3 DNA: TGCGCCAGCAGCCAAGATTTACCAGGGGTTGGGTCACCCCTCCACTTT
CDR3 protein: CASSQDLPGVGSPLHF
D gene: .
CDR3 length: 16
clone size: few
J gene: TRBJ1-6
V gene: TRBV4-1

CDR3 DNA: TGTGCCAGTAGTCCGTCCGGGGGGAGTCAAGAGACCCAGTACTTC
CDR3 protein: CASSPSGGSQETQYF
D gene: TRBD2
CDR3 length: 15
clone size: .
J gene: TRBJ2-5
V gene: TRBV19

CDR3 DNA: TGTGCCAGCAGCCAAGTTCCGAGCCAGCCCCAGCATTTT
CDR3 protein: CASSQVPSQPQHF
D gene: .
CDR3 length: 13
clone size: .
J gene: TRBJ1-5
V gene: TRBV3-1/TRBV3-2

CDR3 DNA: TGTGCCAGCAGTTACGAGCTAGGGACCTCCTACGAGCAGTACTTC
CDR3 protein: CASSYELGTSYEQYF
D gene: .
CDR3 length: 15
clone size: .
J gene: TRBJ2-7
V gene: TRBV6-2/TRBV6-3

CDR3 DNA: TGTGCCAGCAGTTACTCGACAGGGGAAGCTTTCTTT
CDR3 protein: CASSYSTGEAFF
D gene: TRBD1
CDR3 length: 12
clone size: once
J gene: TRBJ1-1
V gene: TRBV6-6

CDR3 DNA: TGTGCCAGCAGCCTCAGGTCAGGGGTGAACACTGAAGCTTTCTTT
CDR3 protein: CASSLRSGVNTEAFF
D gene: .
CDR3 length: 15
clone size: .
J gene: TRBJ1-1
V gene: TRBV6-5

CDR3 DNA: TGTGCCAGCAGCTTCAATCCCAGCAAGACAGAGACCCAGTACTTC
CDR3 protein: CASSFNPSKTETQYF
D gene: .
CDR3 length: 15
clone size: .
J gene: TRBJ2-5
V gene: TRBV11-2

CDR3 DNA: TGTGCCAGCTCACCAGGACATACTAATCAGCCCCAGCATTTT
CDR3 protein: CASSPGHTNQPQHF
D gene: .
CDR3 length: 14
clone size: .
J gene: TRBJ1-5
V gene: TRBV18

CDR3 DNA: TGTGCCAGCAGCTTAAGGGGCAGGGGCGATGGCTACACCTTC
CDR3 protein: CASSLRGRGDGYTF
D gene: .
CDR3 length: 14
clone size: .
J gene: TRBJ1-2
V gene: TRBV7-2

CDR3 DNA: TGTGCCAGTAGGCCCCGGACAGGGGCCTATGGCTACACCTTC
CDR3 protein: CASRPRTGAYGYTF
D gene: TRBD1
CDR3 length: 14
clone size: .
J gene: TRBJ1-2
V gene: TRBV19

CDR3 DNA: TGTGCCAGCAGCGGGACCGACTATGGCTACACCTTC
CDR3 protein: CASSGTDYGYTF
D gene: .
CDR3 length: 12
clone size: .
J gene: TRBJ1-2
V gene: TRBV6-2/TRBV6-3

CDR3 DNA: TGTGCCAGCAGCCGGGACAGGGTGACACCCCTCCACTTT
CDR3 protein: CASSRDRVTPLHF
D gene: TRBD1
CDR3 length: 13
clone size: once
J gene: TRBJ1-6
V gene: TRBV7-2

CDR3 DNA: TGCGCCCCAAGCCCTGACGCGACTAGCGGGGGGGATTTGTCCACCGGGGAGCTGTTTTTT
CDR3 protein: CAPSPDATSGGDLSTGELFF
D gene: TRBD2
CDR3 length: 20
clone size: .
J gene: TRBJ2-2
V gene: TRBV5-1

CDR3 DNA: TGTGCCAGCAGTGAACAGTCACATAGCAATCAGCCCCAGCATTTT
CDR3 protein: CASSEQSHSNQPQHF
D gene: .
CDR3 length: 15
clone size: .
J gene: TRBJ1-5
V gene: TRBV6-1

CDR3 DNA: TGTGCCAGCAGCTTGGGCGGGACAGCCCAAGAGACCCAGTACTTC
CDR3 protein: CASSLGGTAQETQYF
D gene: .
CDR3 length: 15
clone size: .
J gene: TRBJ2-5
V gene: TRBV5-8

CDR3 DNA: TGTGCCAGCAGTTTGTCCGCCGGGGAGCTGTTTTTT
CDR3 protein: CASSLSAGELFF
D gene: .
CDR3 length: 12
clone size: .
J gene: TRBJ2-2
V gene: TRBV12-3/TRBV12-4

CDR3 DNA: TGTGCCAGCAGCTTGGATCCGTTTAGCAATCAGCCCCAGCATTTT
CDR3 protein: CASSLDPFSNQPQHF
D gene: .
CDR3 length: 15
clone size: .
J gene: TRBJ1-5
V gene: TRBV5-6

CDR3 DNA: TGTGCCAGCAGCTTTACGAGGGGCAACTATGGCTACACCTTC
CDR3 protein: CASSFTRGNYGYTF
D gene: .
CDR3 length: 14
clone size: .
J gene: TRBJ1-2
V gene: TRBV7-2

CDR3 DNA: TGTGCCAGCAGCAAAAATAGCGGGGGGGCCGTTGCCAAAAACATTCAGTACTTC
CDR3 protein: CASSKNSGGAVAKNIQYF
D gene: TRBD2
CDR3 length: 18
clone size: .
J gene: TRBJ2-4
V gene: TRBV7-9

CDR3 DNA: TGTGCCAGCAGTGAAGCGAACCATGGCAATCAGCCCCAGCATTTT
CDR3 protein: CASSEANHGNQPQHF
D gene: .
CDR3 length: 15
clone size: .
J gene: TRBJ1-5
V gene: TRBV6-1

CDR3 DNA: TGTGCCACCAGCAAGAGGGGGCGCGAAGAGACCCAGTACTTC
CDR3 protein: CATSKRGREETQYF
D gene: TRBD1
CDR3 length: 14
clone size: few
J gene: TRBJ2-5
V gene: TRBV15

CDR3 DNA: TGTGCCAGCAGCCAAAAGGCGGGACAGGGGGCTCGAAATGAGCAGTTCTTC
CDR3 protein: CASSQKAGQGARNEQFF
D gene: TRBD1
CDR3 length: 17
clone size: .
J gene: TRBJ2-1
V gene: TRBV7-9

CDR3 DNA: TGTGCCAGCAGTGACCCTCAGGGGAAAGGAAACACCATATATTTT
CDR3 protein: CASSDPQGKGNTIYF
D gene: .
CDR3 length: 15
clone size: few
J gene: TRBJ1-3
V gene: TRBV25-1

CDR3 DNA: TGCGCCAGCAGCCAGGACGGGAGGGGAGGCATGAACACTGAAGCTTTCTTT
CDR3 protein: CASSQDGRGGMNTEAFF
D gene: .
CDR3 length: 17
clone size: .
J gene: TRBJ1-1
V gene: TRBV4-1

CDR3 DNA: TGTGCCAGCGGACACTATAATTCACCCCTCCACTTT
CDR3 protein: CASGHYNSPLHF
D gene: .
CDR3 length: 12
clone size: .
J gene: TRBJ1-6
V gene: TRBV3-1/TRBV3-2

CDR3 DNA: TGCGCCAGCAGCCACCTACAGGGGGTATCCTCTGGAAACACCATATATTTT
CDR3 protein: CASSHLQGVSSGNTIYF
D gene: TRBD1
CDR3 length: 17
clone size: once
J gene: TRBJ1-3
V gene: TRBV4-1

CDR3 DNA: TGTGCCAGCAGTACGGACAGGGGGATAGGTGGCTACACCTTC
CDR3 protein: CASSTDRGIGGYTF
D gene: TRBD1
CDR3 length: 14
clone size: .
J gene: TRBJ1-2
V gene: TRBV6-4

CDR3 DNA: TGTGCCAGCAGTTCGGTAGGAGAAACGACCCAGTACTTC
CDR3 protein: CASSSVGETTQYF
D gene: .
CDR3 length: 13
clone size: .
J gene: TRBJ2-5
V gene: TRBV6-2/TRBV6-3

CDR3 DNA: TGTGCCAGCAGTGAAGGGAAAGAGACCCAGTACTTC
CDR3 protein: CASSEGKETQYF
D gene: .
CDR3 length: 12
clone size: .
J gene: TRBJ2-5
V gene: TRBV2

CDR3 DNA: TGTGCCAGCAGCACTCCCGGGACATCGGACGGCGAGCAGTACTTC
CDR3 protein: CASSTPGTSDGEQYF
D gene: .
CDR3 length: 15
clone size: .
J gene: TRBJ2-7
V gene: TRBV5-4

CDR3 DNA: TGTGCCAGCAGTTTACTGGGGGAGCAGTACTTC
CDR3 protein: CASSLLGEQYF
D gene: .
CDR3 length: 11
clone size: .
J gene: TRBJ2-7
V gene: TRBV6-6

CDR3 DNA: TGTGCCAGCAGCTCTGACAGGGCCGACAATGAGCAGTTCTTC
CDR3 protein: CASSSDRADNEQFF
D gene: TRBD1
CDR3 length: 14
clone size: .
J gene: TRBJ2-1
V gene: TRBV5-4

CDR3 DNA: TGTGCCAGCTCACCCACTACAGGGTCCAATTCACCCCTCCACTTT
CDR3 protein: CASSPTTGSNSPLHF
D gene: .
CDR3 length: 15
clone size: .
J gene: TRBJ1-6
V gene: TRBV18

CDR3 DNA: TGTGCCAGTACCCTGGGACAGGGCTACGACGAGCAGTACTTC
CDR3 protein: CASTLGQGYDEQYF
D gene: TRBD1
CDR3 length: 14
clone size: .
J gene: TRBJ2-7
V gene: TRBV19

CDR3 DNA: TGTGCCACCAAGCCTAAGGGTTACAGTTACCAAGAGACCCAGTACTTC
CDR3 protein: CATKPKGYSYQETQYF
D gene: .
CDR3 length: 16
clone size: .
J gene: TRBJ2-5
V gene: TRBV15

CDR3 DNA: TGTGCCAGCAGCGTGACAGGGGATCTCGGGGAGCTGTTTTTT
CDR3 protein: CASSVTGDLGELFF
D gene: TRBD1
CDR3 length: 14
clone size: .
J gene: TRBJ2-2
V gene: TRBV9

CDR3 DNA: TGTGCCAGCAGCAAGGAGGCTGGATCTGAAGCTTTCTTT
CDR3 protein: CASSKEAGSEAFF
D gene: .
CDR3 length: 13
clone size: .
J gene: TRBJ1-1
V gene: TRBV7-2

CDR3 DNA: TGTGCCAGCACAGCGGGGGGGCCCTCCTACAATGAGCAGTTCTTC
CDR3 protein: CASTAGGPSYNEQFF
D gene: TRBD2
CDR3 length: 15
clone size: once
J gene: TRBJ2-1
V gene: TRBV2